Reported below is one T cell receptor (beta chain). This sample stems from a study of Graves' ophthalmopathy and Graves' hyperthyroidism. Germline V gene data show CDR1 as MDHEN and CDR2 as SYDVKM. The CDR3 has 13 amino acids. V was shortened by 5 bases and J by 1 base, with 8 bases between the two germline ends. Amplification from RNA transcripts yielded the TCR beta CDR3 regions. An opening RT-PCR round employed HTBI primers and preceded a second-round multiplex PCR. TCRdb called the multiplex PCR reads again in MiXCR, with one record for every CDR3 protein. The table lists some 150,000 distinct CDR3 sequences, 39% of them singletons.

This TCR was sampled from a young man with Graves' ophthalmopathy. This chain joins TRBV28 and TRBJ2-5; D not certain. The sample consisted of peripheral blood. The chain's CDR3 is CASSTATQETQYF. CDR3 nucleotides: TGTGCCAGCAGTACTGCTACCCAAGAGACCCAGTACTTC.